One and the same sample provided the 28 T cell receptor beta chains below, sequenced in a study of T cell repertoires in ileal Crohn's disease. Method: immunoSEQ multiplex PCR; TCRdb's copy keeps in-frame clones and lacks some. The sample holds approximately 6,700 clones, 85% to 95% seen once. The sequenced sample was ileal tissue. These receptors all come from an adult with Crohn's disease.

The J gene is TRBJ1-1, the V gene TRBV7-3; D might be TRBD1 (6 bases). CDR1 and CDR2 from the germline V gene are SGHTA and FQGTGA. Deletions cut 4 bases from V and 1 base from J, with 16 bases between. The CDR3 length is 16 residues. The CDR3 DNA follows: TGTGCCAGCAGCTCCCCGGACAGCGCCAGGAACACTGAAGCTTTCTTT. This sequence encodes CASSSPDSARNTEAFF.

This CDR3 is CASSPSGTGGSGYTF. CDR3 nucleotide sequence: TGTGCCAGCAGCCCAAGTGGGACAGGGGGCTCTGGCTACACCTTC. V and J are TRBV9 and TRBJ1-2; 12 bases fit TRBD1. After removal of 4 bases from V and 7 bases from J, the junction contained 8 bases not matched to a gene. CDR1 is SGDLS, CDR2 YYNGEE, per germline. The CDR3 has 15 residues. Complete variable domain (other parts from reference TRBV9 and TRBJ1-2): DSGVTQTPKHLITATGQRVTLRCSPRSGDLSVYWYQQSLDQGLQFLIQYYNGEERAKGNILERFSAQQFPDLHSELNLSSLELGDSALYFCASSPSGTGGSGYTFGSGTRLTVV.

The genes are TRBV19 and TRBJ1-1; tentative D call: TRBD1 (6 bases). Trimming cost V 7 bases and J 1 base, with 19 bases left between them. This CDR3 comprises 16 residues. The germline V gene encodes CDR1 LNHDA and CDR2 SQIVND (reference sequence). The CDR3 reads CASTKDLGHSNTEAFF. The DNA for the CDR3 is TGTGCCAGTACCAAAGACCTGGGACACTCGAACACTGAAGCTTTCTTT.

This rearrangement joins TRBV5-1 to TRBJ2-1, with 7 nucleotides matching TRBD2. The CDR3 totals 17 residues. Trimming took 0 bases from V and 7 from J; bases not matched to a gene: 13. The germline gives CDR1 SGHRS, CDR2 YFSETQ. CDR3 nucleotides: TGCGCCAGCAGCTTGGGAGGGCTGCGCGGGAGTGGAAATGAGCAGTTCTTC. This encodes CASSLGGLRGSGNEQFF.

The V and J genes are TRBV10-1 and TRBJ1-1, with D possibly being TRBD1 (5 bases). Germline V gene lookup returns CDR1 WNHNN and CDR2 SYGVQD (reference sequence). The CDR3 loop spans 14 amino acids. Trimming left V 6 bases short and J 4 bases short, with 15 bases between. The CDR3 loop reads CASSPRGTSTEAFF. The CDR3 nucleotides read TGCGCCAGCAGCCCTCGGGGGACGAGCACTGAAGCTTTCTTT.

The genes are TRBV30 and TRBJ1-5, with a tentative D call TRBD1 (5 bases). Germline values: CDR1 GTSNPN, CDR2 SVGIG (reference sequence). This CDR3 has 15 amino acids. V shed 0 bases and J shed 2 bases, with 11 bases lying between them. The CDR3 sequence is CAWSVRGVGNQPQHF. The CDR3 DNA follows: TGTGCCTGGAGTGTACGGGGGGTTGGCAATCAGCCCCAGCATTTT.

The rearrangement joins TRBV9 to TRBJ2-7, with D possibly matching TRBD2 (7 bases). V was pared by 6 bases and J by 1 base, with 17 bases between. Germline V gene data show CDR1 as SGDLS and CDR2 as YYNGEE. The CDR3 contains 15 residues. CDR3 sequence: CASKGGGPRSYEQYF. CDR3 coding DNA: TGTGCCAGCAAAGGGGGGGGCCCTCGGTCCTACGAGCAGTACTTC.

V is TRBV6-6 and J is TRBJ2-2, with 9 positions matching TRBD2. CDR3 length equals 15 residues. Germline CDR1 MNHNY, CDR2 SVGAGI (reference sequence). V lost 8 bases to trimming and J lost 0 bases; unmatched junction nucleotides: 4. CDR3 region: CASQRTSANTGELFF. In nucleotides, the CDR3 is TGTGCCAGCCAAAGGACTAGCGCGAACACCGGGGAGCTGTTTTTT.

This clone appeared once. V gene TRBV29-1 combines with J gene TRBJ1-1; D remains unclear. The germline V gene encodes CDR1 SQVTM and CDR2 ANQGSEA. The CDR3 runs 14 residues. Trimming stripped 6 bases from V and 6 bases from J, with 20 bases between. The CDR3 reads CSVVVWQDSPEAFF. CDR3 sequence (DNA): TGCAGCGTAGTGGTATGGCAGGACTCGCCTGAAGCTTTCTTT.

In DNA, the CDR3 is TGCGCCAGCATTGAGATTATGAACACTGAAGCTTTCTTT. Translating gives CASIEIMNTEAFF. The chain recombines TRBV23-1 with TRBJ1-1; D remains unclear. TRBV23-1 is reported as an ORF; its role is uncertain. This CDR3 spans 13 amino acids. V dropped 7 bases and J dropped 0 bases, with 9 bases sitting between them.

This clone appeared once. V gene TRBV4-1 combines with J gene TRBJ2-5, with D possibly being TRBD1 (8 bases). The closer fit of TRBJ2-7 to the DNA end suggests the J call may be wrong. The germline V gene has CDR1 MGHRA and CDR2 YSYEKL. The CDR3 has 16 amino acids. As DNA, the CDR3 is TGCGCCAGCAGCCAAGAAGCGGGACAGGTGACCTACGAGCAGTACTTC. Its translation: CASSQEAGQVTYEQYF.

The J gene is TRBJ2-3, the V gene TRBV12-5; possibly TRBD1 for D (5 bases). Trimming took 6 bases from V and 4 from J, leaving 11 bases between them. The CDR3 is 13 amino acids. Germline assignment: CDR1 LGHNT and CDR2 FRNRAP. CDR3 sequence reads: CASGQGNSDTQYF. CDR3 coding DNA: TGTGCTAGTGGCCAGGGTAATTCAGATACGCAGTATTTT.

The chain is built from TRBV19 and TRBJ2-1, with D tentatively TRBD2 (6 bases). The V end was cut by 2 bases, the J end by 6 bases, with 17 bases between. The germline CDR1 and CDR2 sequences are LNHDA and SQIVND (reference sequence). The CDR3 is 16 amino acids. The CDR3 nucleotides are TGTGCCAGTAGTATACTAATGGGAGGCCACTCCAATGAGCAGTTCTTC. It translates to CASSILMGGHSNEQFF.

The V call is TRBV12-5, the J call TRBJ2-7, with TRBD1 matching over 11 bases. CDR1 is LGHNT, CDR2 FRNRAP, per germline. This CDR3 is built from 17 residues. V lost 0 bases, J lost 4 bases, and 8 bases stayed unmatched. The CDR3 region is CASGLVLLGQGGYEQYF. CDR3 DNA: TGTGCTAGTGGTTTGGTACTGCTGGGACAGGGGGGATACGAGCAGTACTTC.

This chain uses TRBV5-1 with TRBJ2-1; 11 nucleotides line up with TRBD2. Trimming cost V 5 bases and J 4 bases; bases outside gene matches: 5. Germline CDR1 reads SGHRS; CDR2 reads YFSETQ. CDR3 length equals 15 residues. The CDR3 bases are TGCGCCAGCAGGGAGGGACTAGCGGCGTACAATGAGCAGTTCTTC. Translated, it gives CASREGLAAYNEQFF.

The rearrangement uses TRBV7-2 and TRBJ1-4, with D possibly TRBD1 on 6 matching bases. The CDR3 is 17 residues long. Deletions cut 4 bases from V and 5 bases from J, with 20 bases between. CDR1 and CDR2 (germline): SGHTA, FQGNSA. The CDR3 bases are TGTGCCAGCAGCTCATCTGCGTATGGACAGCAAAATGAAAAACTGTTTTTT. Protein product: CASSSSAYGQQNEKLFF. Full variable domain (outside the CDR3, taken from reference TRBV7-2 and TRBJ1-4): GAGVSQSPSNKVTEKGKDVELRCDPISGHTALYWYRQSLGQGLEFLIYFQGNSAPDKSGLPSDRFSAERTGGSVSTLTIQRTQQEDSAVYLCASSSSAYGQQNEKLFFGSGTQLSVL.

This chain joins TRBV27 and TRBJ2-7; 8 bases agree with TRBD2. V dropped 2 bases and J dropped 0; count of bases not matched to a gene: 6. This CDR3 region has 16 residues. Germline V gene lookup returns CDR1 MNHEY and CDR2 SMNVEV (reference sequence). CDR3 in DNA: TGTGCCAGCAGTTTAGGGCTAGCGGGTTACTCCTACGAGCAGTACTTC. Translating gives CASSLGLAGYSYEQYF.

This clone appeared once. The rearrangement joins TRBV18 to TRBJ2-2; D gene unclear. CDR1 and CDR2 (germline): KGHSH, LQKENI. CDR3 length equals 15 residues. Trimming left V 0 bases short and J 4 bases short, with 9 bases between. CDR3 coding DNA: TGTGCCAGCTCACCACCAATGATCGGCACCGGGGAGCTGTTTTTT. It translates to CASSPPMIGTGELFF.

This clone occurred a few times. This chain links TRBV19 with TRBJ1-4, with D perhaps matching TRBD1 (5 bases). Trimming left V 9 bases short and J 7 bases short, with 15 bases between. Germline V gives CDR1 LNHDA, CDR2 SQIVND (reference sequence). The length of the CDR3 is 13 residues. The CDR3 coding sequence is TGTGCCAGCACAGGATCAAGGGGTGAAAAACTGTTTTTT. Translation gives CASTGSRGEKLFF. Looking up the rest from reference TRBV19 and TRBJ1-4 gives the full variable domain: DGGITQSPKYLFRKEGQNVTLSCEQNLNHDAMYWYRQDPGQGLRLIYYSQIVNDFQKGDIAEGYSVSREKKESFPLTVTSAQKNPTAFYLCASTGSRGEKLFFGSGTQLSVL.

This chain's CDR3 is CASSDRQGRRRNTIYF. CDR3 in DNA: TGTGCCAGCAGTGATCGACAGGGTCGCCGGAGGAACACCATATATTTT. This chain connects TRBV2 to TRBJ1-3; 7 bases fit TRBD1. Germline V gene data show CDR1 as SNHLY and CDR2 as FYNNEI. There are 16 residues in the CDR3. Germline trimming cut 3 bases from V and 7 bases from J; bases unmatched to any gene: 12.

The chain has TRBV7-8 and TRBJ2-1, with TRBD1 matching over 10 bases. In germline, CDR1 is SGHVS, CDR2 FQNEAQ. Unmatched junction bases numbered 5, after V lost 3 bases and J lost 6 bases. The CDR3 is 15 residues long. The CDR3 DNA reads as TGTGCCAGCAGCTTTAGGGGACAGGGGTTCAATGAGCAGTTCTTC. Its protein is CASSFRGQGFNEQFF.

This clone was recorded only once. At the DNA level, this CDR3 is encoded by other sequences in the same sample as well. The chain couples TRBV2 to TRBJ2-3; 10 nucleotides line up with TRBD1. The CDR3 has 15 amino acids. With V trimmed by 6 bases and J by 3 bases, 6 bases remained unmatched. CDR1 and CDR2 from the germline V gene are SNHLY and FYNNEI. The CDR3 is CASRSGTGATDTQYF. CDR3 sequence (DNA): TGTGCCAGCAGATCCGGGACAGGGGCTACAGATACGCAGTATTTT.

This rearrangement joins TRBV10-3 to TRBJ2-6, with a possible D match to TRBD2 (6 bases). Trimming pared 4 bases from V and 2 bases from J, leaving 9 bases between. This CDR3 has 15 amino acids. Germline V lookup: CDR1 ENHRY, CDR2 SYGVKD. CDR3 in amino acids: CAISAREAGANVLTF. CDR3 nucleotide sequence: TGTGCCATCAGTGCGAGGGAGGCTGGGGCCAACGTCCTGACTTTC.

As regards this clone: An end of the junction does not agree with germline; a read error may underlie this. V usage is TRBV5-8 and J usage is TRBJ1-2, with D possibly being TRBD1 (5 bases). The CDR3 has 15 amino acids. Germline-derived CDR1 and CDR2 are SGHTS and YDEGEE. CDR3 sequence (DNA): TGTGCCAGCAGCTTGGTCTCCGGCCCCCAGGGTGCCAGAAACTTC. Translated: CASSLVSGPQGARNF.

This chain uses TRBV9 with TRBJ2-4, with 8 bases matching TRBD1. CDR1 SGDLS and CDR2 YYNGEE come from the germline V gene. The CDR3 runs 19 residues. V dropped 4 bases and J dropped 1; count of bases not matched to a gene: 16. CDR3 amino acids: CASSPRIAGGAVAKNIQYF. The CDR3 nucleotides are TGTGCCAGCAGCCCCCGGATCGCAGGGGGCGCGGTGGCCAAAAACATTCAGTACTTC.

The rearrangement uses TRBV4-2 and TRBJ2-5; TRBD2 might be the D (5 bases). CDR3 length equals 15 residues. Trimming took 0 bases from V and 4 from J, leaving 12 bases between them. The germline CDR1 and CDR2 sequences are LGHNA and YNFKEQ. CDR3 nucleotides: TGTGCCAGCAGCCAAGAGTCCGGGAATGGAGAGACCCAGTACTTC. Residues: CASSQESGNGETQYF.

V gene TRBV29-1 combines with J gene TRBJ2-7, with 9 bases aligning to TRBD2. CDR1 and CDR2 from the germline V gene are SQVTM and ANQGSEA. Unmatched junction bases numbered 5, after V lost 1 base and J lost 1 base. This CDR3 is built from 15 residues. The CDR3 coding sequence is TGCAGCGTTGAAGGTAGCGGGAGTTTATCCTACGAGCAGTACTTC. This sequence encodes CSVEGSGSLSYEQYF.

The chain couples TRBV28 to TRBJ2-5, with TRBD1 identical over 8 bases. This CDR3 is built from 15 residues. With V trimmed by 3 bases and J by 3 bases, 6 bases remained unmatched. Germline V gene lookup returns CDR1 MDHEN and CDR2 SYDVKM. The CDR3 coding sequence is TGTGCCAGCAGTTTGGCAGGGGGCAGGGAAGAGACCCAGTACTTC. This codes for CASSLAGGREETQYF.